Listed below are T cell receptor beta chains from one sample, sequenced in a study of T-cell reconstitution after alpha-beta-depleted transplantation in children. TCRdb re-called the PCR reads through MiXCR, storing one row per CDR3 protein. The sample carries approximately 390,000 distinct CDR3 sequences, 11% recorded once. This specimen consisted of PBMCs from the stem cell graft donor, obtained from the stem cell graft. These receptors were obtained from a human donor who donated a stem cell graft to a child with acute myeloid leukemia. The CDR3 runs from the conserved cysteine through the conserved F or W. Each record gives: J gene, CDR3 length, clone size, D gene, V gene, CDR3 protein, CDR3 DNA. The D gene is left open where the match is weak. Expanded clones are given a class, and other clones once, few, many or no size at all.

J gene: TRBJ1-4
CDR3 length: 12
clone size: few
D gene: .
V gene: TRBV12-3/TRBV12-4
CDR3 protein: CASSFGGEKLFF
CDR3 DNA: TGTGCCAGCAGTTTTGGTGGAGAAAAACTGTTTTTT

J gene: TRBJ2-1
CDR3 length: 15
clone size: .
D gene: TRBD1
V gene: TRBV27
CDR3 protein: CASSVSGGAGNEQFF
CDR3 DNA: TGTGCCAGCAGTGTCTCAGGGGGCGCGGGTAATGAGCAGTTCTTC

J gene: TRBJ2-5
CDR3 length: 16
clone size: few
D gene: .
V gene: TRBV5-1
CDR3 protein: CASSLAGTGFQETQYF
CDR3 DNA: TGCGCCAGCAGCTTGGCCGGGACGGGGTTTCAAGAGACCCAGTACTTC

J gene: TRBJ1-2
CDR3 length: 13
clone size: many
D gene: .
V gene: TRBV7-9
CDR3 protein: CASSAGVNYGYTF
CDR3 DNA: TGTGCCAGTTCGGCAGGGGTAAACTATGGCTACACCTTC

J gene: TRBJ2-5
CDR3 length: 13
clone size: .
D gene: .
V gene: TRBV10-3
CDR3 protein: CATHQRARETQYF
CDR3 DNA: TGTGCCACCCACCAGAGGGCTCGAGAGACCCAGTACTTC

J gene: TRBJ2-7
CDR3 length: 13
clone size: few
D gene: .
V gene: TRBV7-2
CDR3 protein: CASSQGGLAEQYF
CDR3 DNA: TGTGCCAGCAGCCAAGGAGGTCTAGCGGAGCAGTACTTC

J gene: TRBJ2-3
CDR3 length: 18
clone size: .
D gene: .
V gene: TRBV7-6
CDR3 protein: CASSTERGRGPGTDTQYF
CDR3 DNA: TGTGCCAGCAGCACGGAACGCGGTCGGGGGCCCGGCACAGATACGCAGTATTTT

J gene: TRBJ2-5
CDR3 length: 12
clone size: many
D gene: .
V gene: TRBV12-3/TRBV12-4
CDR3 protein: CASSFAGETQYF
CDR3 DNA: TGTGCCAGCAGTTTCGCGGGCGAGACCCAGTACTTC

J gene: TRBJ1-1
CDR3 length: 14
clone size: .
D gene: .
V gene: TRBV12-3/TRBV12-4
CDR3 protein: CASRQGILSSEAFF
CDR3 DNA: TGTGCCAGCAGGCAGGGGATCTTGAGTTCTGAAGCTTTCTTT

J gene: TRBJ2-1
CDR3 length: 17
clone size: .
D gene: TRBD2
V gene: TRBV7-9
CDR3 protein: CASSLGAGTSGRVEQFF
CDR3 DNA: TGTGCCAGCAGCTTAGGCGCCGGGACTAGCGGGAGGGTTGAGCAGTTCTTC

J gene: TRBJ1-1
CDR3 length: 15
clone size: many
D gene: .
V gene: TRBV14
CDR3 protein: CASSPLAGPGTEAFF
CDR3 DNA: TGTGCCAGCAGCCCCCTAGCAGGGCCCGGCACTGAAGCTTTCTTT

J gene: TRBJ2-7
CDR3 length: 11
clone size: .
D gene: .
V gene: TRBV6-6
CDR3 protein: CASRGSNEQYF
CDR3 DNA: TGTGCCAGCAGGGGGTCCAACGAGCAGTACTTC

J gene: TRBJ2-1
CDR3 length: 15
clone size: few
D gene: TRBD2
V gene: TRBV4-3
CDR3 protein: CASSPSQRGHNEQFF
CDR3 DNA: TGCGCCAGCAGCCCCTCCCAGCGGGGCCACAATGAGCAGTTCTTC

J gene: TRBJ1-1
CDR3 length: 14
clone size: .
D gene: .
V gene: TRBV6-1
CDR3 protein: CAARWELGNTEAFF
CDR3 DNA: TGTGCCGCGCGCTGGGAACTGGGGAACACTGAAGCTTTCTTT

J gene: TRBJ2-2
CDR3 length: 18
clone size: few
D gene: TRBD1
V gene: TRBV5-1
CDR3 protein: CASSSPGQGSVDTGELFF
CDR3 DNA: TGCGCCAGCAGCTCACCGGGACAGGGATCGGTTGACACCGGGGAGCTGTTTTTT

J gene: TRBJ2-2
CDR3 length: 15
clone size: .
D gene: .
V gene: TRBV5-1
CDR3 protein: CASSLDRLNTGDLFF
CDR3 DNA: TGCGCCAGCAGCTTGGACAGACTGAACACCGGGGACCTGTTTTTT

J gene: TRBJ1-5
CDR3 length: 14
clone size: .
D gene: TRBD1
V gene: TRBV5-6
CDR3 protein: CASSIGQGAAPQHF
CDR3 DNA: TGTGCCAGCAGCATCGGACAGGGGGCTGCGCCCCAGCATTTT

J gene: TRBJ1-2
CDR3 length: 13
clone size: .
D gene: .
V gene: TRBV5-6
CDR3 protein: CASSAQGFPGYTF
CDR3 DNA: TGTGCCAGCAGCGCGCAGGGTTTCCCTGGCTACACCTTC

J gene: TRBJ2-5
CDR3 length: 14
clone size: .
D gene: .
V gene: TRBV7-2
CDR3 protein: CASSLGGSDETQYF
CDR3 DNA: TGTGCCAGCAGCTTAGGGGGGTCGGACGAGACCCAGTACTTC

J gene: TRBJ2-1
CDR3 length: 16
clone size: .
D gene: TRBD2
V gene: TRBV25-1
CDR3 protein: CASSETGTSGSNEQFF
CDR3 DNA: TGTGCCAGCAGTGAGACCGGGACTAGCGGGAGCAATGAGCAGTTCTTC

J gene: TRBJ1-3
CDR3 length: 14
clone size: few
D gene: .
V gene: TRBV20-1
CDR3 protein: CSARDPVAGNTIYF
CDR3 DNA: TGCAGTGCTAGAGATCCGGTTGCTGGAAACACCATATATTTT

J gene: TRBJ1-5
CDR3 length: 14
clone size: few
D gene: .
V gene: TRBV20-1
CDR3 protein: CSARDDSHNQPQHF
CDR3 DNA: TGCAGTGCTAGGGACGACAGTCACAATCAGCCCCAGCATTTT

J gene: TRBJ2-2
CDR3 length: 13
clone size: .
D gene: .
V gene: TRBV29-1
CDR3 protein: CSAARRGDGELFF
CDR3 DNA: TGCAGCGCAGCCCGACGGGGAGACGGGGAGCTGTTTTTT

J gene: TRBJ2-1
CDR3 length: 15
clone size: few
D gene: .
V gene: TRBV5-1
CDR3 protein: CASSSASDLGNEQFF
CDR3 DNA: TGCGCCAGCAGCTCGGCTAGCGATTTGGGGAATGAGCAGTTCTTC

J gene: TRBJ2-6
CDR3 length: 14
clone size: .
D gene: .
V gene: TRBV20-1
CDR3 protein: CSARNPSGANVLTF
CDR3 DNA: TGCAGTGCTAGGAACCCCTCTGGGGCCAACGTCCTGACTTTC

J gene: TRBJ2-5
CDR3 length: 16
clone size: .
D gene: .
V gene: TRBV5-1
CDR3 protein: CASSLAIQGNQETQYF
CDR3 DNA: TGCGCCAGCAGCTTGGCCATTCAGGGAAACCAAGAGACCCAGTACTTC